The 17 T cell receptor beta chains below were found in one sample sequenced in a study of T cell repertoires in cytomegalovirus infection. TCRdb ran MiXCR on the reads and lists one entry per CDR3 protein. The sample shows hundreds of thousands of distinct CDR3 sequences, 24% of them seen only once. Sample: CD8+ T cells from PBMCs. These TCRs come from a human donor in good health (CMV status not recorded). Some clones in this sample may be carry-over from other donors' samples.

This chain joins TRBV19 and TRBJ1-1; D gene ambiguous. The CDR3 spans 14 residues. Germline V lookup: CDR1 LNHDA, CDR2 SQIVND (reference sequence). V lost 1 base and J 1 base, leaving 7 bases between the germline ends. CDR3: CASSIGAPNTEAFF. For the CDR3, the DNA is TGTGCCAGTAGTATAGGGGCCCCGAACACTGAAGCTTTCTTT.

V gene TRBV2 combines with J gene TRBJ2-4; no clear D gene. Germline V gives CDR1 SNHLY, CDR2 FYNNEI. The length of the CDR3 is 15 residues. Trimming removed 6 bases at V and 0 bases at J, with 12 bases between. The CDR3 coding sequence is TGTGCCAGCAGCGTGACGAGACTAGCCAAAAACATTCAGTACTTC. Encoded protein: CASSVTRLAKNIQYF.

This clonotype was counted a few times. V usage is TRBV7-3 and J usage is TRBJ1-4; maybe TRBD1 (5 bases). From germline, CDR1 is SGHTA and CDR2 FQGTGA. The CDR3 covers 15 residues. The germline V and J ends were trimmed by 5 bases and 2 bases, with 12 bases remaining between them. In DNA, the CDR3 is TGTGCCAGCAGCACCAGCAGGGTGACTAATGAAAAACTGTTTTTT. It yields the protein CASSTSRVTNEKLFF.

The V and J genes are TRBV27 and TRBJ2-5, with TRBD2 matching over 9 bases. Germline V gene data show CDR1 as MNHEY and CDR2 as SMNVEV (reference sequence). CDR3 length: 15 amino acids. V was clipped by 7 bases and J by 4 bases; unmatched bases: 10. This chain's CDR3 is CASTPIAGDVETQYF. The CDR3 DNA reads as TGTGCCAGCACCCCAATAGCGGGGGATGTAGAGACCCAGTACTTC.

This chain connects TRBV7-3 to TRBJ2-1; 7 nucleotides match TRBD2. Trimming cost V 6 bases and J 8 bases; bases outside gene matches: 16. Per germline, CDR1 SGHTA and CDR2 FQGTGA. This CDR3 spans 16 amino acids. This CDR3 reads CASSSKWAGVGDEQFF. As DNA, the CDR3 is TGTGCCAGCAGTTCTAAATGGGCGGGGGTCGGGGATGAGCAGTTCTTC.

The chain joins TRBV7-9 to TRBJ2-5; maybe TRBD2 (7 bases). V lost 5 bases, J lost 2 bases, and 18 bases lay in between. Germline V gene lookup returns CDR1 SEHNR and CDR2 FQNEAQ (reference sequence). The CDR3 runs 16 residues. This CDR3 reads CASSLLQGGVQETQYF. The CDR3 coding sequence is TGTGCCAGCAGCCTCCTACAGGGAGGGGTTCAAGAGACCCAGTACTTC.

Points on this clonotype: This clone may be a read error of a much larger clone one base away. In DNA form, the CDR3 reads TGTGCCAGCAGTTTCCCAAGTTCTGGGACCCATCAAGAGATCCAGTACTTC. Its translation: CASSFPSSGTHQEIQYF. This chain links TRBV28 with TRBJ2-5; D could derive from TRBD1 or TRBD2 (5 bases each). The CDR3 extends over 17 amino acids. Germline lookup yields CDR1 MDHEN and CDR2 SYDVKM.

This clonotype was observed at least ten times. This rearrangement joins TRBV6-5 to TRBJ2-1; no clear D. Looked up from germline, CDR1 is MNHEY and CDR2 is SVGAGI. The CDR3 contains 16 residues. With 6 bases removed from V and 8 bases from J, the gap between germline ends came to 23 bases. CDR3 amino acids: CASSNFPTPSNDEQFF. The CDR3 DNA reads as TGTGCCAGCAGCAACTTTCCTACACCCTCCAACGATGAGCAGTTCTTC.

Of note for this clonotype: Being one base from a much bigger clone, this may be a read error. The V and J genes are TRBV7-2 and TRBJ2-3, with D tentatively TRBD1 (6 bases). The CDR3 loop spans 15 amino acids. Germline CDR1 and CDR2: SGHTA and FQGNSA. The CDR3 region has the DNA TGTGCCAACAGCTTAGGACAGCTGCTCACAGATACGCAGTATTTT. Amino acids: CANSLGQLLTDTQYF.

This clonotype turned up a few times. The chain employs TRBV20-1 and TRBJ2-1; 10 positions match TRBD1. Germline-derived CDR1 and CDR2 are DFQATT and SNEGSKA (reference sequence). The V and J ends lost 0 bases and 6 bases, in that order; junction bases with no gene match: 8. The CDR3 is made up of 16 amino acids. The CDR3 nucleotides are TGCAGTGCTAGAGATCGTAGCGGACAGGGGGTCAATGAGCAGTTCTTC. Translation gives CSARDRSGQGVNEQFF.

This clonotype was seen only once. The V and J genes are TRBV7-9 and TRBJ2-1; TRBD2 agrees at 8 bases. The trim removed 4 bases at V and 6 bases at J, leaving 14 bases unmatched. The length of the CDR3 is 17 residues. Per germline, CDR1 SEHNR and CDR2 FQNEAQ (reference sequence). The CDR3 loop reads CASSSGRGTRRFNEQFF. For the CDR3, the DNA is TGTGCCAGCAGCTCAGGCCGTGGGACTAGGAGGTTCAATGAGCAGTTCTTC.

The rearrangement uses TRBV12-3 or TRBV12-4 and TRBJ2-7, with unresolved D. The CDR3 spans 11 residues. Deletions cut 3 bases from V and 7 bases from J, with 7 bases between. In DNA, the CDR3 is TGTGCCAGCAGTTTTTTCAGGGAGCAGTACTTC. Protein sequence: CASSFFREQYF.

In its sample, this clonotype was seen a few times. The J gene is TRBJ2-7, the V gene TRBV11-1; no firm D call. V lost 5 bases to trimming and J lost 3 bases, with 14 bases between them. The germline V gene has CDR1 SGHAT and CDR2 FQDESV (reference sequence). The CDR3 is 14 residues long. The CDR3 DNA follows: TGTGCCAGCAGCCCCCTGGGCGTCGGCTACGAGCAGTACTTC. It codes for CASSPLGVGYEQYF.

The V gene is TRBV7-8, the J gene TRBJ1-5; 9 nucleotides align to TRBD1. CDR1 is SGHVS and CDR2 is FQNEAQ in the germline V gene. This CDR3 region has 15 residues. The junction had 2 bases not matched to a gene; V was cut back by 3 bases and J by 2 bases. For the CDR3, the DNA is TGTGCCAGCAGCTTCGGACAGGGGCGCAATCAGCCCCAGCATTTT. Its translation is CASSFGQGRNQPQHF.

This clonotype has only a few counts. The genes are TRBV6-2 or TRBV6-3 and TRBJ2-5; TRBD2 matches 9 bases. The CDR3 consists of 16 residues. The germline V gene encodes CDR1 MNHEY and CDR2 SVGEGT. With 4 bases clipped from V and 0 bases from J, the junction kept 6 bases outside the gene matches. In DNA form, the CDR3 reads TGTGCCAGCAGTTTTTTAGCGGGGGCGGACCAAGAGACCCAGTACTTC. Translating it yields CASSFLAGADQETQYF.

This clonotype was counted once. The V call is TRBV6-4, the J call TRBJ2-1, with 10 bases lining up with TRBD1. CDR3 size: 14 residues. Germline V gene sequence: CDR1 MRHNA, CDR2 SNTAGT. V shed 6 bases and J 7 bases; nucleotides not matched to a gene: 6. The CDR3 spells CASRPGQGLNEQFF. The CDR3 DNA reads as TGTGCCAGCAGACCGGGACAGGGGTTGAATGAGCAGTTCTTC.

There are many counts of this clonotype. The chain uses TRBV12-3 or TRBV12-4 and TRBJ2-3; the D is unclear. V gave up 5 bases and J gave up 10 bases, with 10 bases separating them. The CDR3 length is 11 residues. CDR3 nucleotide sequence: TGTGCCAGCAGTACGGGCCAGGCGCAGTATTTT. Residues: CASSTGQAQYF.